These T cell receptor beta chains were read from a single sample in a study of hypomethylating agent response in myelodysplastic syndrome. Profiling relied on immunoSEQ multiplex PCR, and the TCRdb table lists in-frame clones only, not all of them. The repertoire includes about 3,500 clones, 82% of them detected once, and roughly 29% sits in the top ten. The sample was bone marrow, taken before or after starting hypomethylating agent treatment for myelodysplastic syndrome (not recorded which). The receptors shown here come from a human donor with myelodysplastic syndrome. The CDR3 runs from the conserved cysteine through the conserved F or W. A D gene is named only where the DNA matches it firmly. Clone sizes are given selectively: once, few, many, or a class where the clone is expanded.

d_gene | j_gene | v_gene | abundance | CDR3aa | CDR3nt
TRBD2 | TRBJ2-3 | TRBV12-5 | - | CASGLAGGGKIGNTQYF | TGTGCTAGTGGTTTGGCGGGGGGGGGAAAGATTGGTAATACGCAGTATTTT
TRBD1 | TRBJ1-2 | TRBV7-9 | - | CASSSSGTGEGYTF | TGTGCCAGCAGCTCCTCCGGGACAGGGGAAGGCTACACCTTC
- | TRBJ1-1 | TRBV5-1 | - | CASSLTGTNTEAFF | TGCGCCAGCAGCTTAACAGGGACGAACACTGAAGCTTTCTTT
TRBD1 | TRBJ1-5 | TRBV5-4 | once | CASSFTGGWGNQPQHF | TGTGCCAGCAGCTTTACAGGGGGCTGGGGCAATCAGCCCCAGCATTTT
- | TRBJ1-5 | TRBV6-1 | large | CASTLPANSNQPQHF | TGTGCCAGCACTCTCCCGGCGAATAGCAATCAGCCCCAGCATTTT
TRBD2 | TRBJ2-1 | TRBV11-3 | - | CASSQGGGRADEQFF | TGTGCCAGCAGCCAGGGAGGCGGGAGGGCCGATGAGCAGTTCTTC
- | TRBJ1-1 | TRBV13 | - | CASSLLNTEAFF | TGTGCCAGCAGCCTATTGAACACTGAAGCTTTCTTT
- | TRBJ2-7 | TRBV18 | - | CASSPDAGFYEQYF | TGTGCCAGCTCACCAGACGCCGGCTTCTACGAGCAGTACTTC
- | TRBJ1-6 | TRBV19 | - | CASSPGTYSPLHF | TGTGCCAGTAGTCCCGGGACCTATTCACCCCTCCACTTT
- | TRBJ2-4 | TRBV5-4 | - | CASSLIGGDRYF | TGTGCCAGCAGCTTGATCGGCGGGGATCGGTACTTC
- | TRBJ2-4 | TRBV11-2 | - | CASSLDWSGPLAKNIQYF | TGTGCCAGCAGCTTAGATTGGTCCGGCCCCCTAGCCAAAAACATTCAGTACTTC
TRBD1 | TRBJ1-1 | TRBV7-9 | few | CASAHRDRKNTEAFF | TGTGCCAGCGCCCACCGGGACAGGAAGAACACTGAAGCTTTCTTT